A single sample gave rise to the 10 T cell receptor beta chains below, sequenced in a study of cytotoxic CD8 clonotypes in ibrutinib-treated CLL. The method was immunoSEQ multiplex PCR; TCRdb's version includes in-frame clones alone and lacks a portion of them. The sample yields about 160,000 clones, roughly 80% seen once. The sequencing here drew on PBMCs, taken after 12 months of ibrutinib treatment. All receptors derive from a human donor with chronic lymphocytic leukemia.

V and J are TRBV6-5 and TRBJ2-4; TRBD2 aligns across 10 bases. This CDR3 comprises 15 residues. Germline V gene lookup returns CDR1 MNHEY and CDR2 SVGAGI. With V trimmed by 6 bases and J by 2 bases, 4 bases remained unmatched. CDR3 sequence reads: CASRSGGATKNIQYF. CDR3 DNA: TGTGCCAGCAGAAGCGGGGGGGCGACCAAAAACATTCAGTACTTC.

CDR3 coding DNA: TGTGCCACCAAGGGGGGCATAGGCGCTAACAATGAGCAGTTCTTC. Protein product: CATKGGIGANNEQFF. V and J are TRBV2 and TRBJ2-1, with D perhaps assigned TRBD1 or TRBD2 (6 bases each). From germline, CDR1 is SNHLY and CDR2 FYNNEI. The CDR3 runs to 15 residues. Trimming took off 10 bases at V and 5 bases at J, with 21 bases between the two ends.

In its sample, this clone was seen once. The V and J genes are TRBV19 and TRBJ2-7, with D possibly called TRBD1 or TRBD2 (6 bases each). The V and J ends lost 6 bases and 4 bases respectively, with 19 bases between them. The CDR3 is made up of 15 amino acids. Germline CDR1 LNHDA, CDR2 SQIVND (reference sequence). The CDR3 bases are TGTGCCAGTAGCCCCACGAGAGGGGGGTGGTACGAGCAGTACTTC. Its protein product is CASSPTRGGWYEQYF.

This clone was found a few times. CDR3 residues: CASSSVLANVLTF. Written as DNA, the CDR3 is TGTGCCAGCAGTTCGGTGTTGGCCAACGTCCTGACTTTC. The chain carries TRBV5-5 and TRBJ2-6; D is unclear. This CDR3 contains 13 residues. The V end lost 5 bases, the J end lost 6 bases, and 9 bases lay between the germline ends. Germline loops: CDR1 SGHKS, CDR2 YYEKEE (reference sequence).

The chain carries TRBV4-3 and TRBJ2-1, with 9 bases that match TRBD2. Germline V gene lookup returns CDR1 LGHNA and CDR2 YSLEER. The CDR3 totals 18 residues. Germline trimming cut 2 bases from V and 8 bases from J; bases unmatched to any gene: 16. The CDR3 here is CASSQQGGGLALRYEQFF. CDR3 bases: TGCGCCAGCAGCCAACAGGGGGGGGGACTAGCATTAAGGTATGAGCAGTTCTTC.

V usage is TRBV6-4 and J usage is TRBJ2-2, with unresolved D. In germline, CDR1 is MRHNA, CDR2 SNTAGT. The CDR3 extends over 14 amino acids. With 4 bases removed from V and 1 base from J, the gap between germline ends came to 7 bases. CDR3 DNA sequence: TGTGCCAGCAGTGCCGAACAGAACACCGGGGAGCTGTTTTTT. Its translation: CASSAEQNTGELFF.

The chain combines TRBV28 with TRBJ1-5, with D unresolved. Germline CDR1 reads MDHEN; CDR2 reads SYDVKM. Between the trimmed V and J ends, which lost 5 bases and 3 bases, there was a span of 5 bases. This CDR3 is 12 amino acids long. The CDR3 nucleotides read TGTGCCAGCAGTAAGATCAATCAGCCCCAGCATTTT. It encodes CASSKINQPQHF.

The V call is TRBV4-2, the J call TRBJ2-5; 10 positions agree with TRBD1. Germline CDR1 reads LGHNA; CDR2 reads YNFKEQ. This CDR3 is built from 16 residues. Trimming at V came to 4 bases and at J to 4 bases, leaving 9 bases not matched to a gene. CDR3 coding DNA: TGTGCCAGCAGCCCCTCCGGGACAGGGGCGGGAGAGACCCAGTACTTC. Protein product: CASSPSGTGAGETQYF.

The rearrangement joins TRBV19 to TRBJ2-1, with D unresolved. Germline V CDR1 and CDR2: LNHDA, SQIVND (reference sequence). The CDR3 is 13 amino acids. V lost 6 bases and J 6 bases, leaving 12 bases between the germline ends. This CDR3 is CASSTLLGNEQFF. The CDR3 DNA reads as TGTGCCAGTAGCACCCTTTTAGGCAATGAGCAGTTCTTC.

The V gene is TRBV7-9, the J gene TRBJ2-3, with a weak D call TRBD2 (6 bases). Per the germline V gene, CDR1 is SEHNR and CDR2 is FQNEAQ (reference sequence). The ends were cut back, 8 bases at V and 8 bases at J, with 17 bases in the middle. The CDR3 consists of 13 residues. The CDR3 reads CASEDRGGVTQYF. The CDR3 DNA follows: TGTGCCAGCGAGGACCGAGGCGGGGTTACGCAGTATTTT.